These 25 T cell receptor beta chains originate from one sample sequenced in a study of beta chain features in type 1 diabetes. Isolated RNA was reverse transcribed in full, so expressed TCRB transcripts were sequenced. Generated by immunoSEQ multiplex PCR, the TCRdb table keeps only in-frame clones and is missing some. The table records over 150,000 clones, roughly 8.1% of them present only once. Sequences were obtained from central memory CD4+ T cells from blood. The receptors derive from a young man in good health.

This clone has more than one count but fewer than ten. This rearrangement joins TRBV9 to TRBJ1-2, with TRBD1 matching 8 bases. Unmatched junction bases numbered 18, after V lost 0 bases and J lost 8 bases. Germline V gene sequence: CDR1 SGDLS, CDR2 YYNGEE. CDR3 length: 18 amino acids. In nucleotides, the CDR3 is TGTGCCAGCAGCGTAGGGGGGCCTTGGACAGGGAGTCGCCGAGGCTACACCTTC. Translating it yields CASSVGGPWTGSRRGYTF.

The chain joins TRBV5-4 to TRBJ1-2; D is ambiguous. V was cut by 4 bases and J by 8 bases, with 12 bases left in between. CDR3 length equals 12 residues. Looked up from germline, CDR1 is SGHNT and CDR2 is YYREEE (reference sequence). The CDR3 is CASSLPTSGYTF. DNA of the CDR3: TGTGCCAGCAGCCTCCCGACATCAGGCTACACCTTC.

J is TRBJ1-1 and V is TRBV28; no definite D call. The CDR3 is 15 residues long. V dropped 5 bases and J dropped 1 base, with 14 bases sitting between them. Germline V gives CDR1 MDHEN, CDR2 SYDVKM. The CDR3 nucleotides are TGTGCCAGCAGTCGCCTACAGAGAAAGAACACTGAAGCTTTCTTT. Translating it yields CASSRLQRKNTEAFF.

The sample holds a few counts of this clone. V and J are TRBV7-8 and TRBJ2-1; 8 bases match TRBD2. This CDR3 spans 16 amino acids. The germline CDR1 and CDR2 sequences are SGHVS and FQNEAQ. With V trimmed by 5 bases and J by 9 bases, 15 bases remained unmatched. The CDR3 nucleotides read TGTGCCAGCAGCCAAATTAGCGGGAACCCCGAGAGTGAGCAGTTCTTC. Translated, it gives CASSQISGNPESEQFF.

This clone has just a few counts. V and J are TRBV7-9 and TRBJ2-1; 11 bases align to TRBD2. Trimming removed 5 bases from V and 5 bases from J; junction bases left unmatched: 17. CDR1 and CDR2 (germline): SEHNR, FQNEAQ (reference sequence). This CDR3 has 19 residues. The CDR3 reads CASSPRRLAGTSLDNEQFF. CDR3 DNA sequence: TGTGCCAGCAGCCCAAGGCGACTAGCGGGAACGAGTCTAGACAATGAGCAGTTCTTC.

This clone was seen only a few times. This sequence joins TRBV9 and TRBJ2-7, with 10 bases lining up with TRBD2. The CDR3 is made up of 15 amino acids. J lost 1 base, V lost 3 bases, and 4 bases had no gene match. Germline values: CDR1 SGDLS, CDR2 YYNGEE. The CDR3 reads CASSGTSGDSYEQYF. For the CDR3, the DNA is TGTGCCAGCAGCGGCACTAGCGGGGATTCCTACGAGCAGTACTTC.

Ten or more counts support this clone. The chain is built from TRBV11-2 and TRBJ2-2; TRBD2 aligns across 7 bases. Germline V lookup: CDR1 SGHAT, CDR2 FQNNGV. V was pared by 5 bases and J by 5 bases, with 5 bases of the junction left unmatched. The CDR3 is made up of 14 amino acids. The CDR3 DNA reads as TGTGCCAGCAGCACAACCGGGGGGACCGGGGAGCTGTTTTTT. Protein: CASSTTGGTGELFF.

This clone has a count of ten or more. This chain uses TRBV29-1 with TRBJ1-1, with TRBD1 matching 8 bases. The length of the CDR3 is 13 residues. The V gene's germline CDR1 is SQVTM and CDR2 ANQGSEA. V was clipped by 4 bases and J by 0 bases; unmatched bases: 1. CDR3 in amino acids: CSVGDRMNTEAFF. Written as DNA, the CDR3 is TGCAGCGTTGGGGACAGGATGAACACTGAAGCTTTCTTT.

This clone was detected only a few times. The genes are TRBV4-1 and TRBJ1-1; the match to TRBD1 covers 7 bases. Germline CDR1 is MGHRA and CDR2 is YSYEKL. The V gene end was trimmed by 2 bases and the J gene end by 1 base; junction bases not matched to a gene: 4. The CDR3 runs 15 residues. The CDR3 bases are TGCGCCAGCAGCCAAAAAGGACAGGAGAACACTGAAGCTTTCTTT. The encoded protein is CASSQKGQENTEAFF.

The chain recombines TRBV4-1 with TRBJ2-7; 7 nucleotides line up with TRBD2. Unmatched junction bases numbered 12, after V lost 5 bases and J lost 2 bases. CDR1 MGHRA and CDR2 YSYEKL come from the germline V gene. The CDR3 is 16 amino acids. The CDR3, as DNA: TGCGCCAGCAGCGCCCGATATCCCGGGACTACCTACGAGCAGTACTTC. Encoded protein: CASSARYPGTTYEQYF.

V is TRBV7-3 and J is TRBJ1-5; 7 nucleotides match TRBD1. The junction had 7 bases not matched to a gene; V was cut back by 8 bases and J by 6 bases. The CDR3 is made up of 13 amino acids. Germline CDR1 is SGHTA and CDR2 is FQGTGA. The CDR3 DNA sequence: TGTGCCAGCCTCGGGACAGAGGGTCAGCCCCAGCATTTT. Translating it yields CASLGTEGQPQHF. Looking up the rest from reference TRBV7-3 and TRBJ1-5 gives the full variable domain: GAGVSQTPSNKVTEKGKYVELRCDPISGHTALYWYRQSLGQGPEFLIYFQGTGAADDSGLPNDRFFAVRPEGSVSTLKIQRTERGDSAVYLCASLGTEGQPQHFGDGTRLSIL.

There are a few counts of this clone. This rearrangement joins TRBV30 to TRBJ2-7; D possibly corresponds to TRBD2 (5 bases). V lost 6 bases and J 4 bases, leaving 19 bases between the germline ends. Germline CDR1 is GTSNPN and CDR2 is SVGIG (reference sequence). This CDR3 region has 14 residues. For the CDR3, the DNA is TGTGCCTGCGAGGGCCCAATGGGGATATACGAGCAGTACTTC. It is translated as CACEGPMGIYEQYF. The complete variable domain, with remaining parts taken from reference TRBV30 and TRBJ2-7, reads SQTIHQWPATLVQPVGSPLSLECTVEGTSNPNLYWYRQAAGRGLQLLFYSVGIGQISSEVPQNLSASRPQDRQFILSSKKLLLSDSGFYLCACEGPMGIYEQYFGPGTRLTVT.

The chain combines TRBV10-3 with TRBJ1-1; TRBD1 aligns across 7 bases. Trimming removed 0 bases from V and 4 bases from J; junction bases left unmatched: 5. The CDR3 totals 15 residues. CDR1 and CDR2 from the germline V gene are ENHRY and SYGVKD. The CDR3 DNA reads as TGTGCCATCAGTGAGTCTTCAGGGGGTAGCACTGAAGCTTTCTTT. This gives the protein CAISESSGGSTEAFF.

V is TRBV11-2 and J is TRBJ2-1; maybe TRBD2 (6 bases). The CDR3 has 15 amino acids. Trimming took off 1 base at V and 6 bases at J, with 13 bases between the two ends. Germline CDR1 is SGHAT and CDR2 is FQNNGV. The CDR3 coding sequence is TGTGCCAGCAGCTTAGGGGGGGTAGATGCCAATGAGCAGTTCTTC. It encodes CASSLGGVDANEQFF.

This clone was observed many times. The rearrangement uses TRBV10-3 and TRBJ1-1; TRBD1 matches 7 bases. The CDR3 consists of 13 residues. Germline CDR1 ENHRY, CDR2 SYGVKD. V lost 4 bases, J lost 2 bases, and 1 base stayed unmatched. The CDR3 spells CAISGQGNTEAFF. CDR3 nucleotide sequence: TGTGCCATCAGTGGACAGGGAAACACTGAAGCTTTCTTT.

This clone was observed a few times. This chain joins TRBV5-1 and TRBJ2-2, with 7 positions matching TRBD2. The trim removed 0 bases at V and 7 bases at J, leaving 9 bases unmatched. Germline V lookup: CDR1 SGHRS, CDR2 YFSETQ. CDR3 length: 16 amino acids. The CDR3 is CASSLVRGSEDGELFF. The CDR3 region has the DNA TGCGCCAGCAGCTTGGTTCGCGGGAGCGAGGACGGGGAGCTGTTTTTT.

This clone has a handful of counts. The chain joins TRBV5-1 to TRBJ2-3; a possible D gene is TRBD2 (6 bases). Germline CDR1 and CDR2: SGHRS and YFSETQ. The CDR3 extends over 16 amino acids. V was trimmed by 0 bases and J by 1 base, leaving 12 bases between them. CDR3 loop: CASSLEQPGGTDTQYF. The CDR3 DNA follows: TGCGCCAGCAGCTTGGAGCAACCGGGGGGCACAGATACGCAGTATTTT. Combining the CDR3 with reference TRBV5-1 and TRBJ2-3 gives the whole variable domain KAGVTQTPRYLIKTRGQQVTLSCSPISGHRSVSWYQQTPGQGLQFLFEYFSETQRNKGNFPGRFSGRQFSNSRSEMNVSTLELGDSALYLCASSLEQPGGTDTQYFGPGTRLTVL.

Ten or more counts support this clone. V usage is TRBV9 and J usage is TRBJ2-3; 7 positions agree with TRBD2. The CDR3 length is 16 residues. The trim removed 4 bases at V and 2 bases at J, leaving 10 bases unmatched. CDR1 is SGDLS and CDR2 is YYNGEE in the germline V gene. In DNA form, the CDR3 reads TGTGCCAGCAGCCCCAGCGAGGGAGGGTCCACAGATACGCAGTATTTT. Its translation is CASSPSEGGSTDTQYF.

This clone was seen a handful of times. This chain links TRBV7-3 with TRBJ2-7, with D possibly TRBD2 on 7 matching bases. Looked up from germline, CDR1 is SGHTA and CDR2 is FQGTGA. CDR3 length: 14 amino acids. Trimming took off 5 bases at V and 4 bases at J, with 15 bases between the two ends. The CDR3 nucleotides read TGTGCCAGCAGCGAAGGGGGGGGTGGTTACGAGCAGTACTTC. Amino acid sequence: CASSEGGGGYEQYF.

The chain joins TRBV28 to TRBJ2-1, with 14 positions matching TRBD2. Trimming at V came to 5 bases and at J to 9 bases, leaving 9 bases not matched to a gene. This CDR3 is 16 amino acids long. From germline, CDR1 is MDHEN and CDR2 SYDVKM. CDR3 in amino acids: CASSPWTSGGTGEQFF. In DNA form, the CDR3 reads TGTGCCAGCAGTCCTTGGACTAGCGGGGGGACGGGTGAGCAGTTCTTC.

The chain recombines TRBV29-1 with TRBJ2-3; 11 nucleotides agree with TRBD1. The germline CDR1 and CDR2 sequences are SQVTM and ANQGSEA. The V segment lost 6 bases and the J segment 2 bases; nucleotides outside the gene matches: 4. The CDR3 is made up of 14 amino acids. The CDR3 coding sequence is TGCAGCGTCGATGGACAGGGGGCCACAGATACGCAGTATTTT. Translation: CSVDGQGATDTQYF.

J is TRBJ2-1 and V is TRBV6-6; 7 bases map to TRBD2. The CDR3 consists of 11 residues. The V gene end was trimmed by 7 bases and the J gene end by 8 bases; junction bases not matched to a gene: 2. Per germline, CDR1 MNHNY and CDR2 SVGAGI (reference sequence). The CDR3 region has the DNA TGTGCCAGCATTCGGGGGGATGAGCAGTTCTTC. Its translation: CASIRGDEQFF.

This clone was observed a handful of times. V usage is TRBV5-4 and J usage is TRBJ2-3; the match to TRBD2 covers 14 bases. The V segment lost 4 bases and the J segment 3 bases; nucleotides outside the gene matches: 7. CDR1 and CDR2 (germline): SGHNT, YYREEE (reference sequence). The CDR3 length is 17 residues. CDR3 residues: CASSLRLAGGTTDTQYF. The CDR3 coding sequence is TGTGCCAGCAGCCTCAGACTAGCGGGGGGGACGACAGATACGCAGTATTTT.

The chain employs TRBV27 and TRBJ2-5; a weak D match, TRBD2 (6 bases). This CDR3 comprises 15 residues. Germline CDR1 reads MNHEY; CDR2 reads SMNVEV (reference sequence). V gave up 6 bases and J gave up 4 bases, with 18 bases separating them. CDR3 coding DNA: TGTGCCAGCAGCCTTTTATCAGCGGGTCTAGAGACCCAGTACTTC. Protein: CASSLLSAGLETQYF.

This clone was observed a handful of times. The V and J genes are TRBV27 and TRBJ2-3; 8 bases agree with TRBD2. CDR1 and CDR2 (germline): MNHEY, SMNVEV (reference sequence). This CDR3 contains 16 residues. Losses at the gene ends were 1 base for V and 0 bases for J; bases not matched to a gene: 3. The DNA for the CDR3 is TGTGCCAGCAGTTTATTTTCTAGCGGGAGCACAGATACGCAGTATTTT. Translation: CASSLFSSGSTDTQYF.